A single sample is the source of the 5 T cell receptor beta chains below, sequenced in a study of T cells in Graves' hyperthyroidism and ophthalmopathy. Using RNA transcripts as the source, TCR beta CDR3 regions were amplified. In the first-round RT-PCR of the TCR CDR3, the HTBI primer set was used. TCRdb reanalysed the multiplex PCR reads using MiXCR and keeps one entry per CDR3 protein. Of some 570,000 distinct CDR3 sequences listed, roughly 17% are singletons. Sequencing used blood. The receptors originated from a young woman with Graves' ophthalmopathy.

The rearrangement uses TRBV13 and TRBJ2-2; D possibly corresponds to TRBD1 (6 bases). This CDR3 region has 14 residues. Germline CDR1 is PRHDT and CDR2 is FYEKMQ (reference sequence). V lost 5 bases, J lost 7 bases, and 14 bases lay in between. In DNA form, the CDR3 reads TGTGCCAGCAGCCCACAGGGTAATAGCGGGGAGCTGTTTTTT. Amino acids: CASSPQGNSGELFF.

This clonotype appeared many times. This chain connects TRBV3-1 to TRBJ1-1; no reliable D call. Deletions cut 3 bases from V and 3 bases from J, with 8 bases between. There are 13 residues in the CDR3. Germline CDR1 and CDR2: LGHDT and YNNKEL (reference sequence). The CDR3 DNA reads TGTGCCAGCAGCCAGCTCGGGGACACTGAAGCTTTCTTT. Translated, it gives CASSQLGDTEAFF.

This clonotype was recorded many times. The rearrangement links TRBV27 to TRBJ2-1; 8 nucleotides agree with TRBD1. The germline V gene has CDR1 MNHEY and CDR2 SMNVEV (reference sequence). V lost 8 bases, J lost 6 bases, and 12 bases stayed unmatched. The CDR3 is 15 residues long. In DNA form, the CDR3 reads TGTGCCAGCGGCCTTACAGGGGGTTTTGGCAATGAGCAGTTCTTC. Translated: CASGLTGGFGNEQFF.

This clonotype has ten or more counts. The rearrangement joins TRBV7-2 to TRBJ2-6; 7 positions agree with TRBD2. V trimming: 1 base; J trimming: 0 bases; junction bases outside the gene matches: 0. This CDR3 has 16 amino acids. Germline V CDR1 and CDR2: SGHTA, FQGNSA. This CDR3 is CASSLGDYSGANVLTF. The CDR3, as DNA: TGTGCCAGCAGCTTAGGGGACTACTCTGGGGCCAACGTCCTGACTTTC.

This clonotype is a singleton in its sample. This clone may be a read error of a much larger clone one base away. The genes are TRBV12-3 or TRBV12-4 and TRBJ2-7; a weak D match, TRBD2 (5 bases). The CDR3 is made up of 14 amino acids. The CDR3 nucleotides read TGTGCCAGCAGTTTGGTGATCGGAGGAGCCGAGCAGTGCTTC. It yields the protein CASSLVIGGAEQCF.